One sample yielded the 21 T cell receptor beta chains listed below, sequenced in a study of regulatory T cells in long-lasting Graves disease. CDR3-region Arm-PCR and iRepertoire HTBI primers produced the TCR beta libraries. TCRdb called the multiplex PCR reads again in MiXCR, with one record for every CDR3 protein. Of about 440,000 distinct CDR3 sequences in the sample, about a sixth are singletons; the top ten hold approximately 11%. Indicated time point: newly diagnosed GD, antithyroid drugs for less than 3 months. RNA isolated from PBMCs was used to make the TCR library. In addition, the sample was reused for a study of T cells in Graves' hyperthyroidism and ophthalmopathy.

Here the sequenced sample was peripheral blood mononuclear cells (PBMCs), taken at new diagnosis, from a patient treated with antithyroid drugs. These TCRs come from a young woman with Graves disease.

This clonotype was observed at least ten times. The CDR3 DNA reads as TGCAGCGGGAGGTGGGGAGGAGAAAAACTGTTTTTT. It is translated as CSGRWGGEKLFF. The chain has TRBV29-1 and TRBJ1-4; D not resolved. Trimming removed 7 bases from V and 8 bases from J, with 14 bases in between. This CDR3 contains 12 residues. CDR1 is SQVTM and CDR2 is ANQGSEA in the germline V gene.

This clonotype was counted a few times. CDR3 sequence: CSASGTGSQPQHF. CDR3 nucleotide sequence: TGCAGTGCTTCCGGGACAGGGTCTCAGCCCCAGCATTTT. V usage is TRBV20-1 and J usage is TRBJ1-5; 9 bases agree with TRBD1. The CDR3 loop spans 13 amino acids. Losses at the gene ends were 5 bases for V and 6 bases for J; bases not matched to a gene: 5. Germline CDR1 and CDR2: DFQATT and SNEGSKA (reference sequence).

The chain employs TRBV18 and TRBJ2-1, with TRBD2 matching 11 bases. Per the germline V gene, CDR1 is KGHSH and CDR2 is LQKENI. Losses at the gene ends were 3 bases for V and 4 bases for J; bases not matched to a gene: 5. CDR3 length equals 16 residues. CDR3 DNA: TGTGCCAGCTCACCCAGCGGGACTAGCGGATACAATGAGCAGTTCTTC. This sequence encodes CASSPSGTSGYNEQFF.

Ten or more counts support this clonotype. The rearrangement uses TRBV10-1 and TRBJ1-6; D not certain. Germline loops: CDR1 WNHNN, CDR2 SYGVQD (reference sequence). The V gene lost 8 bases and the J gene lost 8 bases, with 13 bases spanning the gap. The length of the CDR3 is 13 residues. Written as DNA, the CDR3 is TGCGCCAGCCCTCGTGTCCCGGATTCACCCCTCCACTTT. It is translated as CASPRVPDSPLHF.

This clonotype was detected many times. The CDR3 DNA reads TGTGCCAGCAGTCCACTTAATCAGCCCCAGCATTTT. Translating it yields CASSPLNQPQHF. The chain uses TRBV27 and TRBJ1-5; D gene unclear. The CDR3 extends over 12 amino acids. V was clipped by 5 bases and J by 4 bases, with 6 bases between them. In germline, CDR1 is MNHEY, CDR2 SMNVEV (reference sequence).

This clonotype was counted many times. CDR3 in amino acids: CATSRGQGVMNTEAFF. The CDR3 DNA reads TGTGCCACCAGCAGAGGACAGGGGGTCATGAACACTGAAGCTTTCTTT. The chain joins TRBV15 to TRBJ1-1; 9 bases map to TRBD1. This CDR3 has 16 residues. V lost 1 base to trimming and J lost 0 bases; unmatched junction nucleotides: 3. Germline CDR1 LNHNV, CDR2 YYDKDF (reference sequence).

In this sample, this clonotype turned up many times. The genes are TRBV28 and TRBJ1-2; no reliable D call. Looked up from germline, CDR1 is MDHEN and CDR2 is SYDVKM. The CDR3 has 11 amino acids. V lost 6 bases to trimming and J lost 8 bases, with 10 bases between them. CDR3 region: CASSLDKGYTF. CDR3 sequence (DNA): TGTGCCAGCAGCCTTGACAAAGGCTACACCTTC.

This clonotype was detected many times. The chain couples TRBV12-3 or TRBV12-4 to TRBJ2-1, with TRBD2 identical over 7 bases. The ends lost 7 bases at V and 8 bases at J; junction bases unmatched: 11. The CDR3 is made up of 14 amino acids. The CDR3, as DNA: TGTGCCAGCAAGGGGAGGGCCTGGTTCCATGAGCAGTTCTTC. The encoded protein is CASKGRAWFHEQFF.

This rearrangement joins TRBV5-1 to TRBJ1-2; 7 positions agree with TRBD1. CDR1 and CDR2 (germline): SGHRS, YFSETQ. V was pared by 4 bases and J by 6 bases, with 9 bases of the junction left unmatched. CDR3 length: 14 amino acids. The CDR3 DNA reads as TGCGCCAGCAGCCTGGGACAGAGTGAACATGGCTACACCTTC. This gives the protein CASSLGQSEHGYTF.

This clonotype was recorded many times. The chain carries TRBV11-2 and TRBJ2-2, with TRBD2 matching over 9 bases. J gave up 2 bases and V 6 bases, and 4 bases lay outside the gene matches. The CDR3 has 15 amino acids. Germline V gene lookup returns CDR1 SGHAT and CDR2 FQNNGV. CDR3 sequence (DNA): TGTGCCAGCAGGCGGACTAGCGCTAACACCGGGGAGCTGTTTTTT. Residues: CASRRTSANTGELFF.

Ten or more counts support this clonotype. The J gene is TRBJ2-5, the V gene TRBV18; the match to TRBD2 covers 8 bases. The CDR3 is made up of 15 amino acids. V lost 0 bases, J lost 3 bases, and 3 bases stayed unmatched. Germline CDR1 KGHSH, CDR2 LQKENI. CDR3 region: CASSPPSGGKETQYF. The CDR3 DNA follows: TGTGCCAGCTCACCACCCTCGGGAGGGAAAGAGACCCAGTACTTC. Full variable domain (remainder filled in from reference TRBV18 and TRBJ2-5): NAGVMQNPRHLVRRRGQEARLRCSPMKGHSHVYWYRQLPEEGLKFMVYLQKENIIDESGMPKERFSAEFPKEGPSILRIQQVVRGDSAAYFCASSPPSGGKETQYFGPGTRLLVL.

The chain uses TRBV24-1 and TRBJ2-3; perhaps TRBD1 as D (6 bases). Trimming took 5 bases from V and 1 from J, leaving 12 bases between them. This CDR3 is built from 15 residues. The germline V gene has CDR1 KGHDR and CDR2 SFDVKD. The DNA of the CDR3 is TGTGCCACCAGTGGCAACAGGGACCGCACAGATACGCAGTATTTT. This sequence encodes CATSGNRDRTDTQYF.

This rearrangement joins TRBV10-3 to TRBJ2-2; TRBD1 aligns across 7 bases. This CDR3 is 20 amino acids long. Germline trimming cut 0 bases from V and 1 base from J; bases unmatched to any gene: 14. Germline V CDR1 and CDR2: ENHRY, SYGVKD. CDR3 bases: TGTGCCATCAGTGAGTCGATAAACGACAGGGCAACTCGGAACACCGGGGAGCTGTTTTTT. It translates to CAISESINDRATRNTGELFF.

This clonotype was picked up a small number of times. The genes are TRBV19 and TRBJ1-2; D remains unclear. CDR3 length equals 15 residues. The V end lost 7 bases, the J end lost 4 bases, and 19 bases lay between the germline ends. From germline, CDR1 is LNHDA and CDR2 SQIVND (reference sequence). The CDR3 region is CASTTAKSSFYGYTF. CDR3 in DNA: TGTGCCAGTACGACCGCCAAATCCTCCTTCTATGGCTACACCTTC.

J is TRBJ1-2 and V is TRBV6-1, with 9 bases identical to TRBD1. V lost 6 bases and J lost 4; bases outside the gene matches: 3. The germline V gene encodes CDR1 MNHNS and CDR2 SASEGT. The CDR3 sequence is 13 residues long. This CDR3 reads CASRGTGFYGYTF. CDR3 nucleotide sequence: TGTGCCAGCAGGGGGACAGGGTTCTATGGCTACACCTTC.

This clonotype was recorded many times. The V and J genes are TRBV6-5 and TRBJ2-2; no firm D call. The CDR3 spans 13 residues. Trimming left V 2 bases short and J 7 bases short, with 8 bases between. CDR1 and CDR2 (germline): MNHEY, SVGAGI. The CDR3 DNA sequence: TGTGCCAGCAGTTACCTGGGTAACGGGGAGCTGTTTTTT. This sequence encodes CASSYLGNGELFF.

This clonotype turned up a few times. This chain uses TRBV2 with TRBJ1-2, with 8 bases matching TRBD1. Germline loops: CDR1 SNHLY, CDR2 FYNNEI. CDR3 size: 12 residues. The V segment lost 6 bases and the J segment 8 bases; nucleotides outside the gene matches: 5. CDR3 sequence reads: CASRAGGPGYTF. CDR3 nucleotide sequence: TGTGCCAGCAGGGCAGGGGGCCCCGGCTACACCTTC. The full variable domain, in which reference TRBV2 and TRBJ1-2 provide the parts outside the CDR3, is EPEVTQTPSHQVTQMGQEVILRCVPISNHLYFYWYRQILGQKVEFLVSFYNNEISEKSEIFDDQFSVERPDGSNFTLKIRSTKLEDSAMYFCASRAGGPGYTFGSGTRLTVV.

The chain is built from TRBV5-1 and TRBJ1-3; no reliable D call. The CDR3 loop spans 14 amino acids. Germline lookup yields CDR1 SGHRS and CDR2 YFSETQ. V gave up 1 base and J gave up 2 bases, with 7 bases separating them. CDR3: CASSLSNTGNTIYF. The DNA for the CDR3 is TGCGCCAGCAGCTTGAGCAATACTGGAAACACCATATATTTT.

The chain has TRBV27 and TRBJ2-1; TRBD2 matches at 10 bases. This CDR3 spans 16 amino acids. The junction had 6 bases not matched to a gene; V was cut back by 2 bases and J by 5 bases. From germline, CDR1 is MNHEY and CDR2 SMNVEV (reference sequence). The CDR3, as DNA: TGTGCCAGCAGTTTACTGCGGACTAGCGGTAACAATGAGCAGTTCTTC. It codes for CASSLLRTSGNNEQFF.

The chain links TRBV5-1 to TRBJ2-1; 12 nucleotides align to TRBD1. CDR3 length: 16 amino acids. In germline, CDR1 is SGHRS, CDR2 YFSETQ. V was clipped by 3 bases and J by 6 bases; unmatched bases: 7. The CDR3 loop is CASSSRPGQGANEQFF. CDR3 nucleotides: TGCGCCAGCAGCTCGAGGCCGGGACAGGGGGCCAATGAGCAGTTCTTC.

This rearrangement joins TRBV27 to TRBJ1-5; D uncertain. V was pared by 3 bases and J by 6 bases, with 9 bases between. Looked up from germline, CDR1 is MNHEY and CDR2 is SMNVEV (reference sequence). CDR3 length equals 13 residues. This chain's CDR3 is CASSFWGGQPQHF. DNA of the CDR3: TGTGCCAGCAGTTTCTGGGGAGGTCAGCCCCAGCATTTT.